The clone carrying this T cell receptor beta chain came up a few times. Its antigen is currently unknown. This specimen comes from a study of beta chain features in type 1 diabetes. Study-wide points: Fewer junction insertions and more nucleotide deletions appeared in type 1 diabetes patients. Cells with high TCR expression could be over-represented when cDNA is sequenced. Type 1 diabetes patients had moderately but significantly shorter TCRB CDR3s in all four CD4+ subsets.

Reverse transcription of all isolated RNA meant that expressed TCRB transcripts were sequenced. Repertoires were generated with immunoSEQ multiplex PCR, while TCRdb's copy carries only in-frame clones and drops some. This table has about 150,000 clones, about 44% appearing once. After removal of 6 bases from V and 4 bases from J, the junction contained 5 bases not matched to a gene. Germline CDR1 reads SEHNR; CDR2 reads FQNEAQ (reference sequence). The CDR3 spans 14 residues. The sample taken for sequencing was Tregs from blood. The chain links TRBV7-9 to TRBJ1-5, with 8 bases lining up with TRBD1. The clonotype comes from a man aged 18-30 years in good health. The CDR3 region has the DNA TGTGCCAGCAGTCCCGGACAGGGTAATCAGCCCCAGCATTTT. Its translation: CASSPGQGNQPQHF. Full variable domain (outside the CDR3, taken from reference TRBV7-9 and TRBJ1-5): DTGVSQNPRHKITKRGQNVTFRCDPISEHNRLYWYRQTLGQGPEFLTYFQNEAQLEKSRLLSDRFSAERPKGSFSTLEIQRTEQGDSAMYLCASSPGQGNQPQHFGDGTRLSIL.